This passage covers 6 T cell receptor beta chains from one sample sequenced in a study of regulatory and conventional T cells in RAG deficiency. The method was immunoSEQ multiplex PCR; TCRdb's version includes in-frame clones alone and lacks a portion of them. The sample contains roughly 32,000 clones, 90% to 97% of which appear only once. Blood CD4+ CD25-low CD127-high conventional T cells supplied the genomic DNA template. The sample also formed part of further work on regulatory T cells. As that study records: Primers: 52 TRBV forward and 13 TRBJ reverse.

Material for sequencing was CD25- CD4+ T cells sorted from blood. Receptor source: a human donor in good health.

The V call is TRBV29-1, the J call TRBJ1-1; 9 positions agree with TRBD1. The CDR3 is made up of 12 amino acids. Trimming at V came to 7 bases and at J to 7 bases, leaving 7 bases not matched to a gene. The germline V gene encodes CDR1 SQVTM and CDR2 ANQGSEA. The CDR3 DNA reads TGCAGCGGAATGGGACAGGGAAATGAAGCTTTCTTT. Protein product: CSGMGQGNEAFF.

The chain joins TRBV7-9 to TRBJ2-1; 10 bases are shared with TRBD2. The CDR3 spans 14 residues. Germline trimming cut 9 bases from V and 4 bases from J; bases unmatched to any gene: 6. Germline assignment: CDR1 SEHNR and CDR2 FQNEAQ (reference sequence). The chain's CDR3 is CASPKREGYNEQFF. The CDR3 DNA is TGTGCCAGTCCGAAGCGGGAGGGATACAATGAGCAGTTCTTC. The full variable domain, completed using reference TRBV7-9 and TRBJ2-1, is DTGVSQNPRHKITKRGQNVTFRCDPISEHNRLYWYRQTLGQGPEFLTYFQNEAQLEKSRLLSDRFSAERPKGSFSTLEIQRTEQGDSAMYLCASPKREGYNEQFFGPGTRLTVL.

This rearrangement joins TRBV28 to TRBJ2-7; TRBD2 matches at 15 bases. This CDR3 is 16 amino acids long. J gave up 8 bases and V 2 bases, and 7 bases lay outside the gene matches. Germline CDR1 MDHEN, CDR2 SYDVKM. CDR3 nucleotides: TGTGCCAGCAGTTTAAAAGGGACTAGCGGGAGGACTAAGCAGTACTTC. Translation: CASSLKGTSGRTKQYF.

The CDR3 loop reads CASGLVPGEQFF. CDR3 DNA sequence: TGTGCTAGTGGTTTGGTACCGGGGGAGCAGTTCTTC. This chain joins TRBV12-5 and TRBJ2-1; D may be TRBD2 (5 bases). This CDR3 has 12 residues. Germline CDR1 is LGHNT and CDR2 is FRNRAP. Trimming cost V 0 bases and J 10 bases, with 7 bases left between them.

The J gene is TRBJ1-5, the V gene TRBV21-1; TRBD1 is the table's D call and was not checked against the DNA. TRBV21-1 is a pseudogene locus. This CDR3 contains 19 residues. The CDR3 DNA follows: TGTGCCAGCAGCAAAGTTGGGGAACCGGGACAGGCAATCAATCAGCCCCAGCATTTT. It translates to CASSKVGEPGQAINQPQHF.

The chain combines TRBV14 with TRBJ2-7; no clear D gene. Trimming pared 2 bases from V and 4 bases from J, leaving 3 bases between. Germline V gene data show CDR1 as SGHDN and CDR2 as FVKESK. The CDR3 consists of 11 residues. The CDR3 nucleotides are TGTGCCAGCAGCCAACATTACGAGCAGTACTTC. Amino acids: CASSQHYEQYF.